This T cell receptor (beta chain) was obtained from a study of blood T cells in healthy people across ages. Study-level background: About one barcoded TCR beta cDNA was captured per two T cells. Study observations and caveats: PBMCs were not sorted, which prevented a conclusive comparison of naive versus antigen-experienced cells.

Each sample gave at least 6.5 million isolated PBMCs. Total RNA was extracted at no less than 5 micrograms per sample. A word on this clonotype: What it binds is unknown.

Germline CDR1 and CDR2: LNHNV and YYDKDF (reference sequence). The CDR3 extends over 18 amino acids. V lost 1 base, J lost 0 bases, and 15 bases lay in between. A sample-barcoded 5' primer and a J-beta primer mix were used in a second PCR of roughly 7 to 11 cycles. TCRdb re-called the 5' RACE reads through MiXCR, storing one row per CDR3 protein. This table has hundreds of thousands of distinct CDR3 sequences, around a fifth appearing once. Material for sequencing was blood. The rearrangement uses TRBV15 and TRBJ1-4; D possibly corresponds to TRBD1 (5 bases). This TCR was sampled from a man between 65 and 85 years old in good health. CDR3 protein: CATSRGLGEGATNEKLFF. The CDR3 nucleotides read TGTGCCACCAGCAGAGGATTGGGGGAAGGAGCAACTAATGAAAAACTGTTTTTT.